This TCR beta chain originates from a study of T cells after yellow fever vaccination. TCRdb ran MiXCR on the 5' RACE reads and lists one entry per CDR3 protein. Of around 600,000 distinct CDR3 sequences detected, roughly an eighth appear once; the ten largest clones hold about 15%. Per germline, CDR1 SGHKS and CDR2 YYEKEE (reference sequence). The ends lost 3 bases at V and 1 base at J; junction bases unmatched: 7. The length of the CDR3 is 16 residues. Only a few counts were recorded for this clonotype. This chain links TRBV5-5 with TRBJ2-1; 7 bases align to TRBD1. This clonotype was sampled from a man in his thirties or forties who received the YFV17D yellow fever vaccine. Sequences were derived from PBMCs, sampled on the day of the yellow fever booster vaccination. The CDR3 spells CASSSGQLLSYNEQFF. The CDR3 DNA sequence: TGTGCCAGCAGCTCGGGACAGCTTCTTTCCTACAATGAGCAGTTCTTC.